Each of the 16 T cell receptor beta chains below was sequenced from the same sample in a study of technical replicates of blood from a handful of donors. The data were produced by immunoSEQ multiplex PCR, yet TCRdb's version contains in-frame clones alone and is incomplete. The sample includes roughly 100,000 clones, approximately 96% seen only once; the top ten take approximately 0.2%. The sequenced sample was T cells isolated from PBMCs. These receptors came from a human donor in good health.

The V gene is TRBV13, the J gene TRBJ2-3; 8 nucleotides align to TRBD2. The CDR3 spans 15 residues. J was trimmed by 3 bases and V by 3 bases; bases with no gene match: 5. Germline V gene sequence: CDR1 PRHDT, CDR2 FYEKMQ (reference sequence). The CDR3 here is CASSLSAGGTDTQYF. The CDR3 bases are TGTGCCAGCAGCTTGTCGGCGGGAGGTACAGATACGCAGTATTTT.

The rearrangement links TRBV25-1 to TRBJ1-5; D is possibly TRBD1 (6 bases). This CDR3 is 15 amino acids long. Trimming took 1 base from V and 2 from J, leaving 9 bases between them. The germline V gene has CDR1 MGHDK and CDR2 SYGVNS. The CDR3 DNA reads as TGTGCCAGCAGTGAATCAGGGGTGGGCAATCAGCCCCAGCATTTT. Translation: CASSESGVGNQPQHF.

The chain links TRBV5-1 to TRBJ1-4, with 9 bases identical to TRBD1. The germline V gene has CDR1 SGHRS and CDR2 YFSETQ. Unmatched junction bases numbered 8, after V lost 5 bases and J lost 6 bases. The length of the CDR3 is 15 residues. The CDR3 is CASSLTGGGYEKLFF. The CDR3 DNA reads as TGCGCCAGCAGTCTCACAGGGGGCGGATATGAAAAACTGTTTTTT.

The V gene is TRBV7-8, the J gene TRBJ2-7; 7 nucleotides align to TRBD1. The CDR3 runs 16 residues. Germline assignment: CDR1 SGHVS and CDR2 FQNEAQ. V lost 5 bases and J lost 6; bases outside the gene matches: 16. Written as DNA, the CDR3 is TGTGCCAGCAGCCTTATGCCGGACAGGCCCCCCTCCGAGCAGTACTTC. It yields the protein CASSLMPDRPPSEQYF.

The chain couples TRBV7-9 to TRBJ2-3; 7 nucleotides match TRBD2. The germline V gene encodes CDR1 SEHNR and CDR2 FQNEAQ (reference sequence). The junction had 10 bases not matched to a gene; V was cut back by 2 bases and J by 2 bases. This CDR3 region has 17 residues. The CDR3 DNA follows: TGTGCCAGCAGCTTAAGTCCCGCTAGCGGCCTCACAGATACGCAGTATTTT. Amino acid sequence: CASSLSPASGLTDTQYF.

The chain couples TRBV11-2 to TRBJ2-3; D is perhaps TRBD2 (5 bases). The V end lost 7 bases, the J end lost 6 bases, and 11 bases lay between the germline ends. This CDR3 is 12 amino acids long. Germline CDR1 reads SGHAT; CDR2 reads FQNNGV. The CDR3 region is CASTLGVDTQYF. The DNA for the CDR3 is TGTGCCAGCACCCTCGGGGTGGATACGCAGTATTTT.

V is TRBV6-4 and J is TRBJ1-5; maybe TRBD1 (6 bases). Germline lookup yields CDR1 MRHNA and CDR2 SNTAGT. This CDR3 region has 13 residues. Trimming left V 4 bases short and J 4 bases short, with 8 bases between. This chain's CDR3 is CASSAQGNQPQHF. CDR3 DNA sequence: TGTGCCAGCAGTGCCCAGGGGAATCAGCCCCAGCATTTT.

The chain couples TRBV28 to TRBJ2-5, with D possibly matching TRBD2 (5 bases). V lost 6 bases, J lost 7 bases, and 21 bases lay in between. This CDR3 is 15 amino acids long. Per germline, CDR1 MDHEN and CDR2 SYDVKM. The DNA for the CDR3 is TGTGCCAGCAGCCTACACCTGGGCCCAAGCGGGACCCAGTACTTC. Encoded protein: CASSLHLGPSGTQYF. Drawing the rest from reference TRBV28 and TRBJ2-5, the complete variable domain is DVKVTQSSRYLVKRTGEKVFLECVQDMDHENMFWYRQDPGLGLRLIYFSYDVKMKEKGDIPEGYSVSREKKERFSLILESASTNQTSMYLCASSLHLGPSGTQYFGPGTRLLVL.

The CDR3 bases are TGTGCCAGCGGTCCTTTGTTCGGAGACACTGAAGCTTTCTTT. Protein sequence: CASGPLFGDTEAFF. V is TRBV5-6 and J is TRBJ1-1; no clear D. Germline CDR1 reads SGHDT; CDR2 reads YYEEEE. The CDR3 has 14 amino acids. V shed 7 bases and J shed 3 bases, with 16 bases lying between them. Based on the CDR3 plus reference TRBV5-6 and TRBJ1-1, the full variable domain is DAGVTQSPTHLIKTRGQQVTLRCSPKSGHDTVSWYQQALGQGPQFIFQYYEEEERQRGNFPDRFSGHQFPNYSSELNVNALLLGDSALYLCASGPLFGDTEAFFGQGTRLTVV.

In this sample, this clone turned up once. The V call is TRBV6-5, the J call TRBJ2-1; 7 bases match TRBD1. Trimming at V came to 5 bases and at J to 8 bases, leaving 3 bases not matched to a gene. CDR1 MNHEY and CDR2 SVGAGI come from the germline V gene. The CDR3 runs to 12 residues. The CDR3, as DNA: TGTGCCAGCAGTCTAACAGGGGATGAGCAGTTCTTC. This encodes CASSLTGDEQFF.

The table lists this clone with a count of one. This CDR3 is CASSDRGLDSPLHF. CDR3 DNA sequence: TGTGCCAGCAGCGACAGGGGGCTGGATTCACCCCTCCACTTT. The chain uses TRBV6-6 and TRBJ1-6; 10 nucleotides align to TRBD1. The CDR3 length is 14 residues. Trimming removed 6 bases from V and 8 bases from J; junction bases left unmatched: 4. CDR1 and CDR2 (germline): MNHNY, SVGAGI (reference sequence).

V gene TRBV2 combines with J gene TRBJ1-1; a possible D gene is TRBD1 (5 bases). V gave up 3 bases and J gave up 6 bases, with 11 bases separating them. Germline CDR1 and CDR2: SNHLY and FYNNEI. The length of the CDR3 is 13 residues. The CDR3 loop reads CASSDQGRAEAFF. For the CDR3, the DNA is TGTGCCAGCAGTGATCAGGGAAGGGCTGAAGCTTTCTTT.

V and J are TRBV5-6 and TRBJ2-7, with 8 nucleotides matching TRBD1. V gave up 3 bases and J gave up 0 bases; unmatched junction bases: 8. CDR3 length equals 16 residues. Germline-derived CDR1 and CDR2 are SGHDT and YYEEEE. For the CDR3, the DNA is TGTGCCAGCAGCTGGCAGGGGGCGGCTAACTCCTACGAGCAGTACTTC. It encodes CASSWQGAANSYEQYF. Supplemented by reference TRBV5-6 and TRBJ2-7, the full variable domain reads DAGVTQSPTHLIKTRGQQVTLRCSPKSGHDTVSWYQQALGQGPQFIFQYYEEEERQRGNFPDRFSGHQFPNYSSELNVNALLLGDSALYLCASSWQGAANSYEQYFGPGTRLTVT.

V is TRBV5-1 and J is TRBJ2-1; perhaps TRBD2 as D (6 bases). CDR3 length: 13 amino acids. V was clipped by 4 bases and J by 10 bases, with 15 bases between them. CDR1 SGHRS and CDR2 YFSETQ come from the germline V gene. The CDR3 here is CASSPGLPGEQFF. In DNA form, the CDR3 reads TGCGCCAGCAGCCCGGGACTCCCGGGGGAGCAGTTCTTC.

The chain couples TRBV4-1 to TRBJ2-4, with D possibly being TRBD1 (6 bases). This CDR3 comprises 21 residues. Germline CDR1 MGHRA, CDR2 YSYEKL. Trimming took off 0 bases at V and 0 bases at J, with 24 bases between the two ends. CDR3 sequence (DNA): TGCGCCAGCAGCCAAGATCGTGGGGCAGGGGCCTCCCTGGAAGCCAAAAACATTCAGTACTTC. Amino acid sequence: CASSQDRGAGASLEAKNIQYF.

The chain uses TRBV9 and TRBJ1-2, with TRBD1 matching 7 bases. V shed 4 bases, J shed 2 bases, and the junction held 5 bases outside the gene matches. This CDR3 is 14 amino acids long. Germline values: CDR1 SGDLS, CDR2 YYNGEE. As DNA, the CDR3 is TGTGCCAGCAGCAAGGGACAGAAAAACTATGGCTACACCTTC. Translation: CASSKGQKNYGYTF.